This is a list of T cell receptor beta chains from one sample in a study of blood T cell repertoires in COVID-19. The protocol was immunoSEQ multiplex PCR, while the TCRdb copy is restricted to in-frame clones and leaves out a portion. This sample has almost 80,000 clones, with around 83% found just once. The specimen was peripheral blood. All receptors come from a woman in her 70s with acute or convalescent COVID-19. Each CDR3 is given with its conserved first and last residue. A D gene is named only where the DNA matches it firmly. Size values are once, few and many counts, or a class for expanded clones, and some rows have none.

j_call: TRBJ1-6; v_call: TRBV19; clone_size: once; d_call: -; cdr3_nt: TGTGCCAGTAGAAGTTTGGACAGAAATTCACCCCTCCACTTT; cdr3_aa: CASRSLDRNSPLHF
j_call: TRBJ1-4; v_call: TRBV15; clone_size: -; d_call: TRBD1; cdr3_nt: TGTGCCACCAGCGGATCGACAGGGAATGAAAAACTGTTTTTT; cdr3_aa: CATSGSTGNEKLFF
j_call: TRBJ2-7; v_call: TRBV15; clone_size: -; d_call: -; cdr3_nt: TGTGCCACCAGCGGTGGGAGGGGGAGCCCCTACGAGCAGTACTTC; cdr3_aa: CATSGGRGSPYEQYF
j_call: TRBJ1-3; v_call: TRBV5-8; clone_size: -; d_call: -; cdr3_nt: TGTGCCAGCAGCAACCCGACAGAACTAAGAAACACCATATATTTT; cdr3_aa: CASSNPTELRNTIYF
j_call: TRBJ2-1; v_call: TRBV9; clone_size: -; d_call: TRBD1; cdr3_nt: TGTGCCAGCAGCGTAGGACAGGGGGCTTACAATGAGCAGTTCTTC; cdr3_aa: CASSVGQGAYNEQFF
j_call: TRBJ2-2; v_call: TRBV7-2; clone_size: -; d_call: TRBD2; cdr3_nt: TGTGCCAGCAGGTTCCTAGCGGGGATGAGGCCCGGGGAGCTGTTTTTT; cdr3_aa: CASRFLAGMRPGELFF
j_call: TRBJ1-1; v_call: TRBV10-3; clone_size: -; d_call: -; cdr3_nt: TGTGCCATCAGTGGTGGGGCAGGGGCGTACACTGAAGCTTTCTTT; cdr3_aa: CAISGGAGAYTEAFF
j_call: TRBJ1-3; v_call: TRBV7-9; clone_size: -; d_call: -; cdr3_nt: TGTGCCAGCAGCTTATCGGTGAGCTCTGGAAACACCATATATTTT; cdr3_aa: CASSLSVSSGNTIYF
j_call: TRBJ1-4; v_call: TRBV5-6; clone_size: -; d_call: -; cdr3_nt: TGTGCCAGCAGCACGGAGGCGACATGGGAAAAACTGTTTTTT; cdr3_aa: CASSTEATWEKLFF
j_call: TRBJ1-4; v_call: TRBV5-4; clone_size: -; d_call: TRBD1; cdr3_nt: TGTGCCAGCAGCCCCGGACAGGGGGAGTGGGAAAAACTGTTTTTT; cdr3_aa: CASSPGQGEWEKLFF
j_call: TRBJ1-2; v_call: TRBV9; clone_size: once; d_call: -; cdr3_nt: TGTGCCAGCAGCCCAGGGTGGATGGCTTCAAACTATGGCTACACCTTC; cdr3_aa: CASSPGWMASNYGYTF
j_call: TRBJ2-7; v_call: TRBV6-7; clone_size: -; d_call: -; cdr3_nt: TGTGCCAGCAGTTACACGGGGGTTAACCACGAGCAGTACTTC; cdr3_aa: CASSYTGVNHEQYF
j_call: TRBJ1-1; v_call: TRBV20-1; clone_size: -; d_call: TRBD1; cdr3_nt: TGCAGTGCCACAGGGGGCACTGAAGCTTTCTTT; cdr3_aa: CSATGGTEAFF
j_call: TRBJ1-6; v_call: TRBV2; clone_size: -; d_call: -; cdr3_nt: TGTGCCAGCAAGGAGGTGTCATCCTATAATTCACCCCTCCACTTT; cdr3_aa: CASKEVSSYNSPLHF
j_call: TRBJ1-1; v_call: TRBV2; clone_size: -; d_call: -; cdr3_nt: TGTGCCAGCAGACGACAGCAATCCACTGAAGCTTTCTTT; cdr3_aa: CASRRQQSTEAFF
j_call: TRBJ2-1; v_call: TRBV11-3; clone_size: -; d_call: -; cdr3_nt: TGTGCCAGCAGCCCCGGACTCTTAGGCTACGATGAGCAGTTCTTC; cdr3_aa: CASSPGLLGYDEQFF
j_call: TRBJ1-5; v_call: TRBV10-2; clone_size: -; d_call: TRBD1; cdr3_nt: TGCGCCAGCAGGGACGGGACAGGGGGTCACAATCAGCCCCAGCATTTT; cdr3_aa: CASRDGTGGHNQPQHF
j_call: TRBJ2-7; v_call: TRBV10-3; clone_size: -; d_call: TRBD2; cdr3_nt: TGTGCCATCAGTCTAGGACTAGCAAGCGAGCAGTACTTC; cdr3_aa: CAISLGLASEQYF
j_call: TRBJ1-1; v_call: TRBV10-2; clone_size: -; d_call: TRBD1; cdr3_nt: TGCGCCAGCAGTGCAGGGGGGCGGACTGAAGCTTTCTTT; cdr3_aa: CASSAGGRTEAFF
j_call: TRBJ2-5; v_call: TRBV30; clone_size: -; d_call: TRBD1; cdr3_nt: TGTGCCACCCGGACAGGGGAGACCCAGTACTTC; cdr3_aa: CATRTGETQYF
j_call: TRBJ2-7; v_call: TRBV5-1; clone_size: once; d_call: TRBD2; cdr3_nt: TGCGCCAGCACTCCGGCGGGAGCCACGGTGGGCGAGCAGTACTTC; cdr3_aa: CASTPAGATVGEQYF
j_call: TRBJ1-6; v_call: TRBV10-3; clone_size: once; d_call: -; cdr3_nt: TGTGCCATCAACCAAGGGAGAAATTCACCCCTCCACTTT; cdr3_aa: CAINQGRNSPLHF
j_call: TRBJ2-7; v_call: TRBV29-1; clone_size: many; d_call: -; cdr3_nt: TGCAGCGTTGAACAGTCGGGAGCACGGTACGAGCAGTACTTC; cdr3_aa: CSVEQSGARYEQYF